The entry that follows covers one T cell receptor (beta chain) sequence. Its target is unknown. Arm-PCR of CDR3 regions with iRepertoire HTBI primers generated TCR beta libraries. From the multiplex PCR reads, TCRdb called clonotypes with MiXCR, one entry per CDR3 protein. This table has roughly 420,000 distinct CDR3 sequences, roughly 15% appearing once. This specimen comes from a study of regulatory T cells in long-lasting Graves disease. Findings and caveats of the study: Among persistent patients, a larger number of public clonotypes were shared (2,741) than among newly diagnosed patients (about 970).

Specified time point: newly diagnosed GD, antithyroid drugs for less than 3 months. After RNA was extracted from PBMCs, the TCR library was made from it. The CDR3 has 13 amino acids. Trimming left V 4 bases short and J 6 bases short, with 10 bases between. CDR1 and CDR2 (germline): KGHDR, SFDVKD. The sequencing here drew on peripheral blood mononuclear cells (PBMCs), taken at new diagnosis, from a patient treated with antithyroid drugs. J is TRBJ2-3 and V is TRBV24-1, with no clear D. This TCR derives from a female donor with Graves disease. The CDR3 is CATSDPQVDTQYF. The DNA of the CDR3 is TGTGCCACCAGTGACCCCCAGGTTGATACGCAGTATTTT.